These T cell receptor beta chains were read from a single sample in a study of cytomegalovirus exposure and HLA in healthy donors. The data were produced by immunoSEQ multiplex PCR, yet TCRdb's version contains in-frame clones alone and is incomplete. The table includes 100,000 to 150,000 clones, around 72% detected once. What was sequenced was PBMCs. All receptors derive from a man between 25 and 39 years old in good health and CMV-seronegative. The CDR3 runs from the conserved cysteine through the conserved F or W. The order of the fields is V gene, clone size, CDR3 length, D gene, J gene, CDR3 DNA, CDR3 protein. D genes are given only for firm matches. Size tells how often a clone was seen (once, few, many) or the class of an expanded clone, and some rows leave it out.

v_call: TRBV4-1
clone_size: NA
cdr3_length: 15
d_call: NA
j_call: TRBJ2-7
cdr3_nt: TGCGCCAGCAGCCAAGTTCACGGGGAGGTCTACGAGCAGTACTTC
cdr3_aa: CASSQVHGEVYEQYF

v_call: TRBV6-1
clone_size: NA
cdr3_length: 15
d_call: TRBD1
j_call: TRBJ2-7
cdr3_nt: TGTGCCAGCAGTGAAGGGGGGACAGGGTCCTACGAGCAGTACTTC
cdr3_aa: CASSEGGTGSYEQYF

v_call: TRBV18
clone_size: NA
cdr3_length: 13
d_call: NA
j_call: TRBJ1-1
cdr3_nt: TGTGCCACGATTGGCCCCCCGAACACTGAAGCTTTCTTT
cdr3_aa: CATIGPPNTEAFF

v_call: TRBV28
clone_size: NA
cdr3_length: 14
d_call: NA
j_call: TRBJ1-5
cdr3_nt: TGTGCCAGCAGTCCCCTCCGGGGGGTTCAGCCCCAGCATTTT
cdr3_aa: CASSPLRGVQPQHF

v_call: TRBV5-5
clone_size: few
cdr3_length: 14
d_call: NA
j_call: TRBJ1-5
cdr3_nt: TGTGCCAGCAGCATGTCGGGGTCCAATCAGCCCCAGCATTTT
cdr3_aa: CASSMSGSNQPQHF

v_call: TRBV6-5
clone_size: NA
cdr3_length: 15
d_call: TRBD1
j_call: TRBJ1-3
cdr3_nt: TGTGCCAGCAGTTCCTTACAGGGTACAGGGGACACCATATATTTT
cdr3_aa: CASSSLQGTGDTIYF

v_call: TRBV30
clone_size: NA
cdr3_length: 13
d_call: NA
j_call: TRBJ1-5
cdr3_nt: TGTGCCTGGAGTCTTCAGGGCATTCAGCCCCAGCATTTT
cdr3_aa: CAWSLQGIQPQHF

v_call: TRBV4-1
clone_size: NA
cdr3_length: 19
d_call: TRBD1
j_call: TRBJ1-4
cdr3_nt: TGCGCCAGCAGCCAAGTCTTTAGCAGGGGGCCTAGGAAAAATGAAAAACTGTTTTTT
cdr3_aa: CASSQVFSRGPRKNEKLFF

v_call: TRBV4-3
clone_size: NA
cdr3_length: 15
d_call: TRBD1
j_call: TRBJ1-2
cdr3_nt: TGCGCCAGCAGCCAAGAGCACCGGACAGGGGTCGGCTACACCTTC
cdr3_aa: CASSQEHRTGVGYTF

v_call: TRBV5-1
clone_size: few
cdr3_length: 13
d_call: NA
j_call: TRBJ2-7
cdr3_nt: TGCGCCAGCAGCTTGAGTCCAGGGAACGAGCAGTACTTC
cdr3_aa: CASSLSPGNEQYF

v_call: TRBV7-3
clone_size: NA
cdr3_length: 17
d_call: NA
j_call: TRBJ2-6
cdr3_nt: TGTGCCAGCAGCTTAAGGCGGGATAGATCTGGGGCCAACGTCCTGACTTTC
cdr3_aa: CASSLRRDRSGANVLTF

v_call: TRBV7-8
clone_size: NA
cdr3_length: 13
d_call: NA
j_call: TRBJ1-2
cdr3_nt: TGTGCCAGCAGCTTTGGAGGGAACTATGGCTACACCTTC
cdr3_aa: CASSFGGNYGYTF

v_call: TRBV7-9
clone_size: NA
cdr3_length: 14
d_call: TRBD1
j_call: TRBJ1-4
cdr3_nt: TGTGCCAGCAGCCCGGGACAGGGAGGGGAAAAACTGTTTTTT
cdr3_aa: CASSPGQGGEKLFF

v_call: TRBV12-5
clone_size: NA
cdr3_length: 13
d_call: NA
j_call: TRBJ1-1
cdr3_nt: TGTGCTAGTGGTTTGTACGGGGGTAAGGACGCTTTCTTT
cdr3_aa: CASGLYGGKDAFF

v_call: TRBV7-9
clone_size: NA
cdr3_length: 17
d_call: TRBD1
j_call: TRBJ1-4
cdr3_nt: TGTTCCAGCGGACGATTCGGGACAGGGGCACTGAATGAAAAACTGTTTTTT
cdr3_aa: CSSGRFGTGALNEKLFF

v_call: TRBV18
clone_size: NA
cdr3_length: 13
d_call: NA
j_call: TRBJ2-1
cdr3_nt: TGTGCCAGCTCACCAGCCTCAGGCAATGAGCAGTTCTTC
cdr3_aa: CASSPASGNEQFF

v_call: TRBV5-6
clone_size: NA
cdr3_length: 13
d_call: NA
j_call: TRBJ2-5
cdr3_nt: TGTGCCAGCAGCGCAGGAGAGGGAAAGACCCAGTACTTC
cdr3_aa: CASSAGEGKTQYF

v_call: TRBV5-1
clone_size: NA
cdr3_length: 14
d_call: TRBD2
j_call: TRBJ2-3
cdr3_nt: TGCGCCAGCAGCTTAACTAGCGGGACAGATACGCAGTATTTT
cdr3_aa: CASSLTSGTDTQYF

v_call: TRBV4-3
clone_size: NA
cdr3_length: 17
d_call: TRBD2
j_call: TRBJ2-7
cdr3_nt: TGCGCCAGCAGCCAAGACGTTATAGTGCTAGCGGGGGACGAGCAGTACTTC
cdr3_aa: CASSQDVIVLAGDEQYF

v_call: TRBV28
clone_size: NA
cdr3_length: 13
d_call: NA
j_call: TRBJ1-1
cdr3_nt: TGTGCCAGCAGTATCACAGATAACACTGAAGCTTTCTTT
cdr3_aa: CASSITDNTEAFF

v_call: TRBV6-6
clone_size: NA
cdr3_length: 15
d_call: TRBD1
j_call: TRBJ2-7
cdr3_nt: TGTGCCAGCAGTTACTCCGCAGGGGGCTCCTACGAGCAGTACTTC
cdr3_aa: CASSYSAGGSYEQYF

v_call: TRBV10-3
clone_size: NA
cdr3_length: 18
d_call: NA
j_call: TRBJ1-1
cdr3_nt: TGTGCCACCCATGAGCTGGGGGCTGGACCTAGGAAGAACACTGAAGCTTTCTTT
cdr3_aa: CATHELGAGPRKNTEAFF

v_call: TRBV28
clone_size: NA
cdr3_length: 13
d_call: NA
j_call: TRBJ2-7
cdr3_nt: TGTGCCAGCAGCCTTTACGACTTCAACGAGCAGTACTTC
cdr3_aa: CASSLYDFNEQYF

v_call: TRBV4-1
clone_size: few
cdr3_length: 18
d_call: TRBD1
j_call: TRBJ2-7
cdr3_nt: TGCGCCAGCAGCCAAAGCTCGGCGGGACAGGGGAACACCTACGAGCAGTACTTC
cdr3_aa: CASSQSSAGQGNTYEQYF

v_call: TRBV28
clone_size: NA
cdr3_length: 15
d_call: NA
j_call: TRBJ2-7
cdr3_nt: TGTGCCAGCAGTTCCGGACTTAGACGGAACCACGAGCAGTACTTC
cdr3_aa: CASSSGLRRNHEQYF

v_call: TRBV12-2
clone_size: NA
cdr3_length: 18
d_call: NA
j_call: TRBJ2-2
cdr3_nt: TGTGCAAGTCGTCCCCCTCGCTGGGGACATACGAACACCGGGGAGCTGTTTTTT
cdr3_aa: CASRPPRWGHTNTGELFF

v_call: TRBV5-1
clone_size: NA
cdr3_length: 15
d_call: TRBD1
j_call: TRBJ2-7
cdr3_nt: TGCGCCAGCAGCTTGGCTCCGGGACAGGGCTACGAGCAGTACTTC
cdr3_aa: CASSLAPGQGYEQYF

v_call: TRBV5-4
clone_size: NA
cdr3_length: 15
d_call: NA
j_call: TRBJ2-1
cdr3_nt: TGTGCCAGCAGCCTTGGGAGAAGGACCTCGGATGAGCAGTTCTTC
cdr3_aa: CASSLGRRTSDEQFF

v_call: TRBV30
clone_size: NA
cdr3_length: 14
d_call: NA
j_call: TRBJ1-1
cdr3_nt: TGTGCCTGGAGTGTACGATACGTTCAGGCTGAAGCTTTCTTT
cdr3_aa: CAWSVRYVQAEAFF

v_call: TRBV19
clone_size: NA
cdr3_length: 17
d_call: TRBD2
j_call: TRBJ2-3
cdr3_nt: TGTGCCAGTAGTCCCAGCGGGGGGTCCCAAGCGGCAGATACGCAGTATTTT
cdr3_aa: CASSPSGGSQAADTQYF

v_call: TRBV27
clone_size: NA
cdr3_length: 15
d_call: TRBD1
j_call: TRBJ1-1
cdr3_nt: TGTGCCAGCAGTCTGGGACAGGGGGCTAATACTGAAGCTTTCTTT
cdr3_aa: CASSLGQGANTEAFF

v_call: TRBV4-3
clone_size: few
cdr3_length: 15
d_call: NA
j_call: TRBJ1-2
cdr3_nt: TGCGCCAGCAGCCAAGTAGTAGGGATTTCGGGAGGCTACACCTTC
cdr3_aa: CASSQVVGISGGYTF